Detailed here is one TCR beta chain. Its cognate antigen has yet to be identified. The sample holds no much larger clone one base away, and base qualities are not on file. Deletion took 0 bases off V and 1 base off J, with a span of 15 bases between the germline ends. CDR1 SGHKS and CDR2 YYEKEE were looked up in the germline V gene (reference sequence). The CDR3 goes from the cysteine to the phenylalanine over 17 residues. The sequence is cut down to CDR3 DNA, 51 bases in frame from base 1. The sample belongs to a study of T-cell memory formation after mild COVID-19 (dated by TCRdb to the early 2020s). About the full investigation: TCR sequence clusters from the two donors were largely donor specific. Longitudinal TCRalpha and TCRbeta repertoire sequencing tracked T-cell clones expanding and contracting after mild COVID-19 in two donors. Two young, previously healthy adult volunteers made up the cohort, one male and one female. Findings and caveats that apply to the study as a whole: Some responding clones were found in pre-infection memory, which suggests that pre-existing cross-reactive memory T cells took part in the SARS-CoV-2 response. Whether the second-wave clones peaking on day 37 were SARS-CoV-2 specific was not confirmed. Clones that contracted from day 15 to 85 showed balanced CD4/CD8 phenotypes, whereas a second wave of clones that expanded from day 15 to 37 leaned towards CD4+. The study covered only a couple of mild cases, and larger cohorts including severe cases with pre-infection samples were considered necessary. Contracting CD4+ clones appeared mostly in the CM and EM memory subsets, whereas CD8+ clones were enriched in EMRA.

Ficoll-Paque density gradient centrifugation was used to isolate PBMCs. The data were produced on an Illumina NovaSeq 6000. TCRalpha and TCRbeta cDNA libraries were constructed by 5'RACE with constant-segment primers, with sample barcodes and unique molecular identifiers being introduced. RNA was extracted from every sample with Trizol reagent. Library amplification was performed in two PCR steps, and a second sample barcode and Illumina TruSeq adapters were introduced in the second step. Sequencing of libraries was performed on an Illumina NovaSeq with 2 x 150 bp paired-end reads. The authors processed their data as follows. Demultiplexing of reads and collapsing into UMI-guided consensus sequences were performed with migec v1.2.7. With mixcr v2.1.11, UMI consensuses were aligned to TRA and TRB V and J templates and assembled into clonotypes. A clonotype was counted as expanded or contracted only when both edgeR and NoisET called the clonotype significant, with the noise models trained on biological replicates. For edgeR calls, a false discovery rate-adjusted p below 0.01 and a log2 fold-change threshold of 1 were applied. As an exploratory analysis of dynamics, max-normalized trajectories of the 1000 most abundant clonotypes were examined with PCA combined with hierarchical clustering. The CD4 or CD8 phenotype of responding clones was assigned using the separately sequenced CD4+ and CD8+ repertoires. TCRdb ran its own pipeline on the public reads, namely fastp trimming at Q25 and MiXCR clone calling, and kept in-frame beta chains. Entries are consolidated by CDR3 protein sequence, retaining the most common genes and DNA. TCRdb, rather than the study authors, made the V and J calls. The sample contains about 150,000 distinct CDR3 sequences, less than 40% of them found a single time. The top ten hold 9.5% to 15% of the sample.

This chain joins TRBV5-5 to TRBJ2-3; the D gene identity is not certain. The sequencing sample was made of PBMCs or a T cell subset sorted from them (not recorded which). The sequence derives from an adult woman who had mild COVID-19 (a few samples of this study predate the infection). The sample titles of this study are shuffled in the database, so cell type and time point are left out; the donor was told from shared clones. The CDR3 region has the sequence CASSLGPAGFGTDTQYF. The DNA reads as follows: TGTGCCAGCAGCTTGGGGCCAGCAGGCTTTGGCACAGATACGCAGTATTTT.